The 8 T cell receptor beta chains in this list originate from one sample, sequenced in a study of blood T cell repertoires in COVID-19. The protocol was immunoSEQ multiplex PCR, while the TCRdb copy is restricted to in-frame clones and leaves out a portion. The sample has under 250,000 clones, over 75% seen once. Sequencing was performed on PBMCs or T cells enriched from blood (not recorded which). Source of these receptors: a woman between 55 and 75 years old who had recovered from COVID-19.

The rearrangement joins TRBV19 to TRBJ2-2, with D tentatively TRBD2 (7 bases). CDR1 is LNHDA, CDR2 SQIVND, per germline (reference sequence). The CDR3 contains 16 residues. V was shortened by 3 bases and J by 3 bases, with 14 bases between the two germline ends. The CDR3 region has the DNA TGTGCCAGTAGTATTAGACGGGGGGCCGACACCGGGGAGCTGTTTTTT. Translation gives CASSIRRGADTGELFF. Based on the CDR3 plus reference TRBV19 and TRBJ2-2, the full variable domain is DGGITQSPKYLFRKEGQNVTLSCEQNLNHDAMYWYRQDPGQGLRLIYYSQIVNDFQKGDIAEGYSVSREKKESFPLTVTSAQKNPTAFYLCASSIRRGADTGELFFGEGSRLTVL.

A few counts support this clone. The chain is built from TRBV7-9 and TRBJ1-4; TRBD1 aligns across 7 bases. Looked up from germline, CDR1 is SEHNR and CDR2 is FQNEAQ (reference sequence). The CDR3 has 15 amino acids. With 5 bases clipped from V and 8 bases from J, the junction kept 11 bases outside the gene matches. This CDR3 is CASSLGDSRSEKLFF. In DNA, the CDR3 is TGTGCCAGCAGCCTGGGGGACAGCCGCAGCGAAAAACTGTTTTTT.

The rearrangement links TRBV5-6 to TRBJ2-4; D gene unclear. Deletions cut 2 bases from V and 8 bases from J, with 14 bases between. CDR1 and CDR2 (germline): SGHDT, YYEEEE. The CDR3 spans 14 residues. The CDR3 region has the DNA TGTGCCAGCAGCTTTTACGGGTCGGTGGACATTCAGTACTTC. It specifies CASSFYGSVDIQYF.

The chain uses TRBV9 and TRBJ1-1, with 11 bases identical to TRBD1. With 0 bases clipped from V and 5 bases from J, the junction kept 9 bases outside the gene matches. CDR1 and CDR2 (germline): SGDLS, YYNGEE. The CDR3 length is 17 residues. The CDR3 reads CASSVEGRGTGGTEAFF. The CDR3 nucleotides read TGTGCCAGCAGCGTAGAGGGCAGGGGGACAGGGGGAACTGAAGCTTTCTTT. The whole variable domain, remainder taken from reference TRBV9 and TRBJ1-1, is DSGVTQTPKHLITATGQRVTLRCSPRSGDLSVYWYQQSLDQGLQFLIQYYNGEERAKGNILERFSAQQFPDLHSELNLSSLELGDSALYFCASSVEGRGTGGTEAFFGQGTRLTVV.

This clone came up a few times. This rearrangement joins TRBV9 to TRBJ1-1; D uncertain. This CDR3 is built from 14 residues. The V end was cut by 0 bases, the J end by 4 bases, with 10 bases between. Germline CDR1 is SGDLS and CDR2 is YYNGEE. This chain's CDR3 is CASSVAVTSTEAFF. In DNA, the CDR3 is TGTGCCAGCAGCGTAGCTGTCACAAGCACTGAAGCTTTCTTT.

The chain combines TRBV5-1 with TRBJ2-2; 7 nucleotides agree with TRBD1. With 4 bases clipped from V and 4 bases from J, the junction kept 4 bases outside the gene matches. Germline-derived CDR1 and CDR2 are SGHRS and YFSETQ. This CDR3 contains 14 residues. The CDR3 nucleotides read TGCGCCAGCAGCACGGGACAGTTCACCGGGGAGCTGTTTTTT. This codes for CASSTGQFTGELFF.

J is TRBJ2-1 and V is TRBV5-4; TRBD2 might be the D (6 bases). Germline V gene data show CDR1 as SGHNT and CDR2 as YYREEE (reference sequence). Trimming stripped 0 bases from V and 4 bases from J, with 17 bases between. The CDR3 is 17 amino acids. The DNA for the CDR3 is TGTGCCAGCAGCTTGGGCAGGGATGGAGGGGCTTACAATGAGCAGTTCTTC. As protein: CASSLGRDGGAYNEQFF.

A note on this clone: The sample contains more than one DNA sequence encoding this CDR3. V gene TRBV27 combines with J gene TRBJ2-1, with D maybe TRBD2 (6 bases). The CDR3 loop spans 16 amino acids. Germline lookup yields CDR1 MNHEY and CDR2 SMNVEV (reference sequence). V lost 4 bases, J lost 0 bases, and 13 bases lay in between. CDR3 protein: CASSSKRASSYNEQFF. The CDR3 DNA follows: TGTGCCAGCAGTTCCAAGCGGGCCAGCTCCTACAATGAGCAGTTCTTC.